Listed here are 3 T cell receptor beta chains from one sample, sequenced in a study of CD8 T cells in Susac syndrome. Reverse transcription of roughly 0.45 to 1 ug RNA was carried out with random hexamers. Using its own MiXCR run on the immunoSEQ multiplex PCR reads, TCRdb lists one record per CDR3 protein. The sample lists 74,000 or so distinct CDR3 sequences, roughly 91% occurring once. Material: CD4+ T cells from PBMCs. All receptors derive from a human donor with Susac syndrome.

The chain uses TRBV6-5 and TRBJ2-3; D uncertain. CDR1 is MNHEY and CDR2 is SVGAGI in the germline V gene. The CDR3 totals 15 residues. Trimming removed 2 bases from V and 0 bases from J, with 9 bases in between. The CDR3 protein is CASSYVSASTDTQYF. CDR3 DNA: TGTGCCAGCAGTTACGTATCGGCTAGCACAGATACGCAGTATTTT.

The V call is TRBV25-1, the J call TRBJ1-4; D gene uncertain. The CDR3 extends over 14 amino acids. CDR1 and CDR2 from the germline V gene are MGHDK and SYGVNS. Trimming took off 3 bases at V and 3 bases at J, with 8 bases between the two ends. The CDR3 coding sequence is TGTGCCAGCAGTGATCTGCGATCTAATGAAAAACTGTTTTTT. Protein product: CASSDLRSNEKLFF.

The chain couples TRBV19 to TRBJ1-1; D unresolved. Per germline, CDR1 LNHDA and CDR2 SQIVND (reference sequence). This CDR3 region has 13 residues. V lost 10 bases and J 5 bases, leaving 17 bases between the germline ends. CDR3: CATRRRVKTEAFF. CDR3 nucleotides: TGTGCCACCCGAAGGAGGGTAAAGACTGAAGCTTTCTTT.